The next 28 T cell receptor beta chains were all read from a single sample in a study of cytomegalovirus exposure and HLA in healthy donors. The PCR contained 60 Vbeta and 13 Jbeta primers. Profiling relied on immunoSEQ multiplex PCR, and the TCRdb table lists in-frame clones only, not all of them. The sample's table shows about 170,000 clones. The material sequenced was PBMCs. The receptors were sampled from a woman younger than 30 in good health and CMV-seropositive.

The chain has TRBV30 and TRBJ1-3; tentatively, D is TRBD1 (6 bases). Germline lookup yields CDR1 GTSNPN and CDR2 SVGIG (reference sequence). The CDR3 is made up of 15 amino acids. The V end was cut by 5 bases, the J end by 0 bases, with 14 bases between. DNA for the CDR3: TGTGCCTGGCTCACAGGGCTTTACTCTGGAAACACCATATATTTT. Translation gives CAWLTGLYSGNTIYF.

This sequence joins TRBV5-6 and TRBJ2-1, with D maybe TRBD1 (6 bases). Germline-derived CDR1 and CDR2 are SGHDT and YYEEEE. The length of the CDR3 is 15 residues. The ends were cut back, 3 bases at V and 4 bases at J, with 14 bases in the middle. The CDR3 region is CASSWGEGVYNEQFF. CDR3 bases: TGTGCCAGCAGCTGGGGCGAGGGGGTGTACAATGAGCAGTTCTTC.

The chain is built from TRBV5-4 and TRBJ2-7, with 10 bases matching TRBD2. The germline V gene has CDR1 SGHNT and CDR2 YYREEE (reference sequence). Trimming took 3 bases from V and 2 from J; bases not matched to a gene: 5. The CDR3 is 15 residues long. CDR3 DNA sequence: TGTGCCAGCAGCTCCTCTAGCGGGAGTACCTACGAGCAGTACTTC. Protein sequence: CASSSSSGSTYEQYF.

This rearrangement joins TRBV6-1 to TRBJ1-1; unclear D gene. The CDR3 extends over 13 amino acids. From germline, CDR1 is MNHNS and CDR2 SASEGT. Trimming removed 6 bases from V and 0 bases from J, with 8 bases in between. In DNA, the CDR3 is TGTGCCAGCAGGGCGGGCCTGAACACTGAAGCTTTCTTT. As protein: CASRAGLNTEAFF.

The V and J genes are TRBV18 and TRBJ2-7; TRBD1 matches 9 bases. The J segment lost 6 bases and the V segment lost 7 bases, leaving 13 bases of the junction unmatched. The CDR3 consists of 15 residues. The V gene's germline CDR1 is KGHSH and CDR2 LQKENI. In nucleotides, the CDR3 is TGTGCCAGCTTCGCCCCGGGACAGGGTTTAGGCGAGCAGTACTTC. Protein sequence: CASFAPGQGLGEQYF.

The V gene is TRBV4-3, the J gene TRBJ1-2; TRBD1 matches at 11 bases. Looked up from germline, CDR1 is LGHNA and CDR2 is YSLEER. J gave up 8 bases and V 1 base, and 3 bases lay outside the gene matches. The CDR3 length is 14 residues. The CDR3 loop is CASSQGTGGRGYTF. In nucleotides, the CDR3 is TGCGCCAGCAGCCAAGGGACAGGGGGCAGGGGCTACACCTTC.

Turning to this clone: The same CDR3 is also encoded by other DNA sequences in this sample. The chain uses TRBV2 and TRBJ1-2, with D maybe TRBD1 (6 bases). The CDR3 consists of 13 residues. Trimming pared 2 bases from V and 2 bases from J, leaving 6 bases between. Germline loops: CDR1 SNHLY, CDR2 FYNNEI. The CDR3 loop is CASSEQGNYGYTF. CDR3 DNA sequence: TGTGCCAGCAGTGAACAGGGGAACTATGGCTACACCTTC.

The chain recombines TRBV6-6 with TRBJ2-4, with D tentatively TRBD2 (8 bases). Germline-derived CDR1 and CDR2 are MNHNY and SVGAGI (reference sequence). The CDR3 length is 15 residues. The V gene lost 7 bases and the J gene lost 4 bases, with 17 bases spanning the gap. The CDR3 region is CASTLTGTSKNIQYF. The DNA of the CDR3 is TGTGCCAGCACCCTGACAGGGACTAGTAAAAACATTCAGTACTTC.

For the CDR3, the DNA is TGTGCCTGGAGTGTAAAGGGGGCGGCCGGGGAGCTGTTTTTT. As protein: CAWSVKGAAGELFF. J is TRBJ2-2 and V is TRBV30, with 7 bases that match TRBD1. This CDR3 contains 14 residues. Trimming removed 0 bases from V and 6 bases from J; junction bases left unmatched: 4. The germline CDR1 and CDR2 sequences are GTSNPN and SVGIG (reference sequence).

The rearrangement joins TRBV5-4 to TRBJ2-3; 13 positions match TRBD2. The germline V gene has CDR1 SGHNT and CDR2 YYREEE (reference sequence). V gave up 4 bases and J gave up 6 bases; unmatched junction bases: 8. The CDR3 is 16 amino acids. CDR3 loop: CASSLRTSGSIDTQYF. CDR3 bases: TGTGCCAGCAGCCTACGGACTAGCGGGAGTATCGATACGCAGTATTTT. Complete variable domain (other parts from reference TRBV5-4 and TRBJ2-3): ETGVTQSPTHLIKTRGQQVTLRCSSQSGHNTVSWYQQALGQGPQFIFQYYREEENGRGNFPPRFSGLQFPNYSSELNVNALELDDSALYLCASSLRTSGSIDTQYFGPGTRLTVL.

The chain couples TRBV6-1 to TRBJ2-2; 10 bases are shared with TRBD2. There are 16 residues in the CDR3. V lost 4 bases to trimming and J lost 2 bases; unmatched junction nucleotides: 4. Germline V lookup: CDR1 MNHNS, CDR2 SASEGT. This CDR3 is CASSGTSGDNTGELFF. CDR3 in DNA: TGTGCCAGCAGTGGGACTAGCGGAGATAACACCGGGGAGCTGTTTTTT.

V usage is TRBV5-1 and J usage is TRBJ2-3; no firm D call. The CDR3 runs to 14 residues. CDR1 is SGHRS and CDR2 is YFSETQ in the germline V gene. V was trimmed by 2 bases and J by 4 bases, leaving 11 bases between them. The CDR3 is CASSFGSVADTQYF. The DNA for the CDR3 is TGCGCCAGCAGCTTCGGTTCGGTGGCAGATACGCAGTATTTT.

The V and J genes are TRBV18 and TRBJ2-7; TRBD2 agrees at 9 bases. Trimming at V came to 4 bases and at J to 7 bases, leaving 11 bases not matched to a gene. The germline CDR1 and CDR2 sequences are KGHSH and LQKENI. The length of the CDR3 is 15 residues. CDR3 protein: CASSLQAGGMLEQYF. The CDR3 coding sequence is TGTGCCAGCTCACTGCAAGCGGGAGGAATGTTAGAGCAGTACTTC.

This chain connects TRBV6-5 to TRBJ1-1, with 7 bases matching TRBD1. V gave up 7 bases and J gave up 2 bases; unmatched junction bases: 7. The CDR3 consists of 14 residues. The germline V gene has CDR1 MNHEY and CDR2 SVGAGI. The CDR3 here is CASNLQGTNTEAFF. CDR3 coding DNA: TGTGCCAGCAACCTACAGGGGACCAACACTGAAGCTTTCTTT.

The rearrangement joins TRBV5-4 to TRBJ2-1, with D perhaps TRBD1 (6 bases). Per germline, CDR1 SGHNT and CDR2 YYREEE (reference sequence). Trimming pared 6 bases from V and 13 bases from J, leaving 29 bases between. The CDR3 has 16 amino acids. The CDR3, as DNA: TGTGCCAGCAACAATCGGACAGAAGGACGAGGGCTGCTCCAGTTCTTC. Translated: CASNNRTEGRGLLQFF.

The genes are TRBV10-3 and TRBJ2-5, with 8 bases fitting TRBD1. Germline loops: CDR1 ENHRY, CDR2 SYGVKD. This CDR3 is 14 amino acids long. With V trimmed by 11 bases and J by 3 bases, 11 bases remained unmatched. In DNA, the CDR3 is TGTGCCGTAAGGGACGGGACAGGAGAAGAGACCCAGTACTTC. Amino acids: CAVRDGTGEETQYF.

The chain couples TRBV5-6 to TRBJ1-5, with D unclear. Germline CDR1 and CDR2: SGHDT and YYEEEE. CDR3 length equals 14 residues. V shed 0 bases and J shed 7 bases, with 11 bases lying between them. CDR3: CASSLGGVSQPQHF. The CDR3 bases are TGTGCCAGCAGCTTGGGGGGAGTGTCCCAGCCCCAGCATTTT.

This sequence joins TRBV30 and TRBJ1-2, with D perhaps TRBD1 (5 bases). This CDR3 comprises 12 residues. Trimming stripped 1 base from V and 6 bases from J, with 9 bases between. Germline V gene sequence: CDR1 GTSNPN, CDR2 SVGIG (reference sequence). The CDR3 bases are TGTGCCTGGAGTGGGGGGGTGGATGGCTACACCTTC. Its protein product is CAWSGGVDGYTF.

The rearrangement uses TRBV6-4 and TRBJ1-1; 7 positions agree with TRBD1. J lost 5 bases, V lost 4 bases, and 7 bases had no gene match. This CDR3 comprises 14 residues. The germline V gene has CDR1 MRHNA and CDR2 SNTAGT. The CDR3 DNA follows: TGTGCCAGCAGTGCTACAGGGGTAGGTACTGAAGCTTTCTTT. Its translation: CASSATGVGTEAFF.

The rearrangement links TRBV11-3 to TRBJ2-3, with 9 bases fitting TRBD2. J gave up 5 bases and V 5 bases, and 8 bases lay outside the gene matches. CDR1 is SGHNT and CDR2 is YENEEA in the germline V gene. CDR3 length: 15 residues. In DNA form, the CDR3 reads TGTGCCAGCAGCCGCGGGGGGGCGATAGGAGATACGCAGTATTTT. Translation: CASSRGGAIGDTQYF.

V gene TRBV5-6 combines with J gene TRBJ1-5; unclear D gene. Germline CDR1 is SGHDT and CDR2 is YYEEEE. The CDR3 sequence is 14 residues long. Trimming pared 2 bases from V and 3 bases from J, leaving 9 bases between. CDR3 coding DNA: TGTGCCAGCAGCTTCACGGGAGTCAATCAGCCCCAGCATTTT. This gives the protein CASSFTGVNQPQHF.

The chain couples TRBV2 to TRBJ1-1; no clear D gene. Trimming cost V 4 bases and J 4 bases, with 13 bases left between them. Per germline, CDR1 SNHLY and CDR2 FYNNEI. The CDR3 sequence is 14 residues long. In DNA form, the CDR3 reads TGTGCCAGCAGTGTCCTAGTGGAGGGCACTGAAGCTTTCTTT. Its protein is CASSVLVEGTEAFF.

V is TRBV5-3 and J is TRBJ1-5; weak D call: TRBD1 (6 bases). TRBV5-3 is annotated as an ORF whose role is uncertain. V dropped 1 base and J dropped 6 bases, with 20 bases sitting between them. This CDR3 is built from 17 residues. For the CDR3, the DNA is TGTGCCAGAAGCTTGTTTGTAGGCCAGGGGAGTCGTCAGCCCCAGCATTTT. Its translation: CARSLFVGQGSRQPQHF.

The chain combines TRBV9 with TRBJ2-5; D might be TRBD1 (6 bases). Germline assignment: CDR1 SGDLS and CDR2 YYNGEE. This CDR3 has 14 amino acids. Trimming cost V 3 bases and J 0 bases, with 9 bases left between them. CDR3 in amino acids: CASSAWDNQETQYF. CDR3 DNA sequence: TGTGCCAGCAGCGCCTGGGACAACCAAGAGACCCAGTACTTC. The full variable domain, its missing parts supplied by reference TRBV9 and TRBJ2-5, is DSGVTQTPKHLITATGQRVTLRCSPRSGDLSVYWYQQSLDQGLQFLIQYYNGEERAKGNILERFSAQQFPDLHSELNLSSLELGDSALYFCASSAWDNQETQYFGPGTRLLVL.

This chain connects TRBV6-5 to TRBJ2-1, with TRBD2 as a possible D gene (6 bases). The germline V gene has CDR1 MNHEY and CDR2 SVGAGI. This CDR3 has 15 residues. V was cut by 6 bases and J by 2 bases, with 14 bases left in between. The CDR3 sequence: CASRRAWGAYNEQFF. The CDR3 bases are TGTGCCAGCAGACGAGCGTGGGGGGCCTACAATGAGCAGTTCTTC.

The chain recombines TRBV9 with TRBJ2-1; perhaps TRBD1 as D (5 bases). The CDR3 consists of 15 residues. The V end was cut by 6 bases, the J end by 3 bases, with 16 bases between. Germline values: CDR1 SGDLS, CDR2 YYNGEE. The chain's CDR3 is CASTPQGVVYNEQFF. The CDR3 DNA follows: TGTGCCAGCACCCCGCAAGGGGTCGTCTACAATGAGCAGTTCTTC.

V and J are TRBV25-1 and TRBJ2-1; D call uncertain. The CDR3 contains 17 residues. V lost 0 bases, J lost 1 base, and 13 bases lay in between. CDR1 is MGHDK and CDR2 is SYGVNS in the germline V gene. DNA for the CDR3: TGTGCCAGCAGTGAATATTTTAAAACAGTTTCCTACAATGAGCAGTTCTTC. It translates to CASSEYFKTVSYNEQFF.

The rearrangement uses TRBV7-9 and TRBJ2-7; 7 bases line up with TRBD1. CDR1 is SEHNR and CDR2 is FQNEAQ in the germline V gene (reference sequence). The CDR3 covers 15 residues. Trimming removed 5 bases from V and 2 bases from J; junction bases left unmatched: 9. The CDR3 loop reads CASSPPGTATYEQYF. CDR3 nucleotide sequence: TGTGCCAGCAGCCCACCCGGGACAGCCACCTACGAGCAGTACTTC.